This T cell receptor beta chain is drawn from a study of blood T cell repertoires in COVID-19. Trimming removed 3 bases from V and 4 bases from J; junction bases left unmatched: 2. This CDR3 region has 13 residues. Germline loops: CDR1 KGHSH, CDR2 LQKENI. Original processing methods: Amplifying reference gene primers gave estimates of nucleated cell counts. Generated by immunoSEQ multiplex PCR, the TCRdb table keeps only in-frame clones and is missing some. V, J and clone size reflect that table, while D and trimming were determined from the DNA. The sample has 390,000 or so clones, around 87% seen once; the top ten hold about 10%. The Seattle patients, enrolled during active infection, were followed longitudinally.

The source material was peripheral blood. The clonotype was recovered from a woman aged 25 to 45 with COVID-19, enrolled during active disease. The genes are TRBV18 and TRBJ1-2; 7 bases are a match to TRBD1. CDR3 in DNA: TGTGCCAGCTCACCGAGACAGGGCTATGGCTACACCTTC. Protein: CASSPRQGYGYTF.